This T cell receptor beta chain was identified in a study of T cells in Graves' hyperthyroidism and ophthalmopathy. Notes on the study in general: The majority of expanded thyroid clonotypes above 0.001 also appeared in blood.

For Graves' hyperthyroidism to be stable, ophthalmopathy could not progress within 18 months. A patient was excluded if there was uncontrolled infection, other autoimmune disease, pregnancy or lactation. TCR beta CDR3 region amplification was performed from RNA transcripts. When the TCR CDR3 underwent first-round RT-PCR, the HTBI primer set was used. TCRdb reprocessed the multiplex PCR reads via MiXCR and lists one record per CDR3 protein. This sample has under 450,000 distinct CDR3 sequences, with approximately 14% found just once. This clonotype showed up just a few times. Its antigen is currently unknown. V lost 5 bases and J 1 base, leaving 23 bases between the germline ends. Per germline, CDR1 LNHDA and CDR2 SQIVND (reference sequence). This CDR3 is 18 amino acids long.

The chain employs TRBV19 and TRBJ1-2; no clear D gene. The TCR originated in a woman between 18 and 29 years old with Graves' hyperthyroidism. Material for sequencing was blood. CDR3 bases: TGTGCCAGTAGTCCGAACCACCGGGAGAAAAAAGTTAACTATGGCTACACCTTC. Translated, it gives CASSPNHREKKVNYGYTF.